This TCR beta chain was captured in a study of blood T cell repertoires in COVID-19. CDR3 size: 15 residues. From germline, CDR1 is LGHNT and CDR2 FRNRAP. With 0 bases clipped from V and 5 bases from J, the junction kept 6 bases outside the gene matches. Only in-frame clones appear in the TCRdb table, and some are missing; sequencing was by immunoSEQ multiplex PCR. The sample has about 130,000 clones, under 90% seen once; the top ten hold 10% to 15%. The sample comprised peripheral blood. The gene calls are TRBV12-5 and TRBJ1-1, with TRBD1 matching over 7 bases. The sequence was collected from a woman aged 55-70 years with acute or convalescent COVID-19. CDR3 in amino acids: CASGLVNRGGTEAFF. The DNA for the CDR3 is TGTGCTAGTGGTTTGGTAAACAGGGGTGGTACTGAAGCTTTCTTT.